What follows are 12 T cell receptor beta chains derived from one specimen sequenced in a study of CD8 T cells in Susac syndrome. When the RNA was reverse transcribed, random hexamers were used with an input of 0.5 to 1 ug. TCRdb redid the calling of the immunoSEQ multiplex PCR reads with MiXCR, one entry per CDR3 protein. The sample shows approximately 120,000 distinct CDR3 sequences, about 95% of them seen only once. The sequencing sample was made of CD4+ T cells from PBMCs. These TCRs come from a human donor in good health.

V usage is TRBV20-1 and J usage is TRBJ2-7; 11 bases align to TRBD1. Per the germline V gene, CDR1 is DFQATT and CDR2 is SNEGSKA (reference sequence). J was trimmed by 2 bases and V by 1 base; bases with no gene match: 4. This CDR3 has 15 amino acids. The CDR3 coding sequence is TGCAGTGCTAGAGTGGAGGGACAGGGGGCCTACGAGCAGTACTTC. Protein: CSARVEGQGAYEQYF.

The chain uses TRBV6-2 or TRBV6-3 and TRBJ1-5; the D gene is possibly TRBD1 (5 bases). Germline values: CDR1 MNHEY, CDR2 SVGEGT. Trimming pared 5 bases from V and 7 bases from J, leaving 12 bases between. The CDR3 is 13 residues long. CDR3 in amino acids: CASSNQGNQPQHF. In DNA, the CDR3 is TGTGCCAGCAGTAACCAGGGAAACCAGCCCCAGCATTTT.

J is TRBJ2-7 and V is TRBV7-9; TRBD1 is a possible D gene (5 bases). The CDR3 runs 15 residues. Trimming stripped 1 base from V and 4 bases from J, with 14 bases between. In germline, CDR1 is SEHNR, CDR2 FQNEAQ (reference sequence). CDR3 residues: CASSLVRQTVYEQYF. CDR3 coding DNA: TGTGCCAGCAGCTTAGTTCGACAGACAGTATACGAGCAGTACTTC.

This clonotype occurred once. The chain joins TRBV12-3 or TRBV12-4 to TRBJ2-5; D not resolved. The CDR3 has 13 residues. V shed 5 bases and J shed 1 base, with 8 bases lying between them. As DNA, the CDR3 is TGTGCCAGCAGTAGGTCCCTCCAAGAGACCCAGTACTTC. Encoded protein: CASSRSLQETQYF.

The J gene is TRBJ1-1, the V gene TRBV28, with D maybe TRBD1 (5 bases). V lost 5 bases and J lost 0, with 7 bases in between. The CDR3 is made up of 13 amino acids. Germline values: CDR1 MDHEN, CDR2 SYDVKM. The CDR3 nucleotides read TGTGCCAGCAGTGGACACATGAACACTGAAGCTTTCTTT. Translating it yields CASSGHMNTEAFF.

V is TRBV28 and J is TRBJ2-7; D might be TRBD2 (6 bases). The CDR3 runs 11 residues. From germline, CDR1 is MDHEN and CDR2 SYDVKM. V gave up 5 bases and J gave up 12 bases, with 14 bases separating them. Written as DNA, the CDR3 is TGTGCCAGCAGTCCTACGACTAGATTGTACTTC. It translates to CASSPTTRLYF. The full variable domain, completed using reference TRBV28 and TRBJ2-7, is DVKVTQSSRYLVKRTGEKVFLECVQDMDHENMFWYRQDPGLGLRLIYFSYDVKMKEKGDIPEGYSVSREKKERFSLILESASTNQTSMYLCASSPTTRLYFGPGTRLTVT.

The CDR3 protein is CASREDELAKNIQYF. The CDR3 bases are TGTGCCAGCAGGGAGGATGAATTAGCCAAAAACATTCAGTACTTC. The rearrangement links TRBV2 to TRBJ2-4, with D possibly matching TRBD2 (5 bases). From germline, CDR1 is SNHLY and CDR2 FYNNEI. Trimming stripped 6 bases from V and 0 bases from J, with 12 bases between. The CDR3 runs 15 residues.

V is TRBV29-1 and J is TRBJ2-5, with 7 nucleotides matching TRBD2. The V and J ends lost 4 bases and 5 bases, in that order; junction bases with no gene match: 4. Germline values: CDR1 SQVTM, CDR2 ANQGSEA. The CDR3 sequence is 12 residues long. The CDR3 region has the DNA TGCAGCGTTGGGGGGGGTTTCGAGACCCAGTACTTC. This sequence encodes CSVGGGFETQYF.

V and J are TRBV7-2 and TRBJ2-7, with D tentatively TRBD2 (6 bases). The CDR3 loop spans 15 amino acids. The V gene lost 1 base and the J gene lost 0 bases, with 10 bases spanning the gap. CDR1 SGHTA and CDR2 FQGNSA come from the germline V gene. In nucleotides, the CDR3 is TGTGCCAGCAGCTTAGTTCCGGACTACTCCTACGAGCAGTACTTC. It translates to CASSLVPDYSYEQYF.

The chain's CDR3 is CASSAGTVTYEQYF. CDR3 nucleotide sequence: TGTGCCAGCAGTGCCGGGACAGTCACCTACGAGCAGTACTTC. The chain is built from TRBV12-3 or TRBV12-4 and TRBJ2-7, with 7 bases lining up with TRBD1. The CDR3 length is 14 residues. V was pared by 5 bases and J by 2 bases, with 6 bases of the junction left unmatched.

The V call is TRBV12-3 or TRBV12-4, the J call TRBJ1-1; D ambiguous. This CDR3 is built from 11 residues. V lost 4 bases and J 8 bases, leaving 8 bases between the germline ends. CDR3: CASSSTVEAFF. The CDR3, as DNA: TGTGCCAGCAGTTCGACCGTGGAAGCTTTCTTT.

This rearrangement joins TRBV2 to TRBJ1-6; 7 bases line up with TRBD1. The germline CDR1 and CDR2 sequences are SNHLY and FYNNEI. The J segment lost 10 bases and the V segment lost 3 bases, leaving 3 bases of the junction unmatched. The CDR3 has 13 amino acids. Here the CDR3 reads CASSETGWSPLHF. DNA of the CDR3: TGTGCCAGCAGTGAGACAGGGTGGTCACCCCTCCACTTT.